This T cell receptor beta chain was captured by sequencing in a study of blood T cell repertoires in COVID-19. Looking at the study overall: The origin of the acute and convalescent COVID-19 samples was the United States, Italy and Spain.

In the study's own analysis: Reference gene primer amplification gave estimated nucleated cell counts. Assay used: immunoSEQ multiplex PCR; TCRdb lists only in-frame clones, some missing. The DNA was the basis for D and trimming; V, J and clone size are from that table. The repertoire holds about 200,000 clones, roughly four fifths seen once, with over 7% in the top ten. This TCR derives from a woman of 80 years or more with COVID-19, enrolled during active disease. Specimen: peripheral blood.

The CDR3 nucleotides read TGCAGTGCTGGTGGAGGAGGGAGCTCCAGCACAGATACGCAGTATTTT. It codes for CSAGGGGSSSTDTQYF. This sequence joins TRBV20-1 and TRBJ2-3; D might be TRBD2 (6 bases). Germline V gene data show CDR1 as DFQATT and CDR2 as SNEGSKA (reference sequence). CDR3 length: 16 residues. V lost 5 bases, J lost 0 bases, and 18 bases lay in between.